This TCR beta chain emerged from a study of technical replicates of blood from a few donors. The V gene's germline CDR1 is SGHAT and CDR2 FQNNGV. The CDR3 is made up of 16 amino acids. The V end lost 1 base, the J end lost 4 bases, and 16 bases lay between the germline ends. Profiling relied on immunoSEQ multiplex PCR, and the TCRdb table lists in-frame clones only, not all of them. The sample shows 60,000 to 95,000 clones, about nine tenths of them seen only once. Input material: T cells isolated from PBMCs. The rearrangement joins TRBV11-2 to TRBJ2-5; no definite D call. This TCR came from a human donor in good health. Some clones in this sample may be carry-over from other donors' samples. For the CDR3, the DNA is TGTGCCAGCAGCTTAGGAAGCGCCCCGACCGGAGAGACCCAGTACTTC. The encoded protein is CASSLGSAPTGETQYF.